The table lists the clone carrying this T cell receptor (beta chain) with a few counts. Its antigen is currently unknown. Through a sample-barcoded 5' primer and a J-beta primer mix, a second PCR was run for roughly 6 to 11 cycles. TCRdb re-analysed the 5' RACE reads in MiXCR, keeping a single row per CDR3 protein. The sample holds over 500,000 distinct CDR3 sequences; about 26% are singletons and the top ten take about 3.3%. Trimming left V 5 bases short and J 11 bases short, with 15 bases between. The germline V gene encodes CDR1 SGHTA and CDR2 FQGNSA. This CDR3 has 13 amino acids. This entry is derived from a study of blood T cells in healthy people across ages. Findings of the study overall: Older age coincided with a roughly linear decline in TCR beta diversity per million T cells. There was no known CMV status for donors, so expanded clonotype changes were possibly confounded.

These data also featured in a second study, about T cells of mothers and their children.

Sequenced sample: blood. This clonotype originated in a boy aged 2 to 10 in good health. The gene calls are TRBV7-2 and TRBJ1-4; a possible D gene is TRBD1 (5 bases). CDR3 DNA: TGTGCCAGCAGCGAGACACCTTGGGGGAAACTGTTTTTT. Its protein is CASSETPWGKLFF. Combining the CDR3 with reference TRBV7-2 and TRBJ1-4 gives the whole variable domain GAGVSQSPSNKVTEKGKDVELRCDPISGHTALYWYRQSLGQGLEFLIYFQGNSAPDKSGLPSDRFSAERTGGSVSTLTIQRTQQEDSAVYLCASSETPWGKLFFGSGTQLSVL.